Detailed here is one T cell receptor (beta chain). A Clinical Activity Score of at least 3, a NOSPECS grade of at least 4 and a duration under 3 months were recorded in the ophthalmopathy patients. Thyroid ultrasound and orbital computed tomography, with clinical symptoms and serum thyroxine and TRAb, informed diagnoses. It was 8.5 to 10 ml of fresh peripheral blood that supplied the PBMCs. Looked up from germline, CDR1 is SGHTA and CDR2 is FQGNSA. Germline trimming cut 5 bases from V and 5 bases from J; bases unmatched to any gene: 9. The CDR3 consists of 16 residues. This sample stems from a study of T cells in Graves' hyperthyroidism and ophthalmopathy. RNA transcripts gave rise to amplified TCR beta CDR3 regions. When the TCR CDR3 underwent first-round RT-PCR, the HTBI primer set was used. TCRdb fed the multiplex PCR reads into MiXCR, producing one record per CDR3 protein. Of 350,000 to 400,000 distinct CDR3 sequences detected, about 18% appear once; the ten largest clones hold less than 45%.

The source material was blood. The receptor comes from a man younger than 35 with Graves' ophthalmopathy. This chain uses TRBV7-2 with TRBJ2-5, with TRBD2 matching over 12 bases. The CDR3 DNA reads TGTGCCAGCAGCCACCCGGGACTAGCGGGTTTGGAGACCCAGTACTTC. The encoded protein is CASSHPGLAGLETQYF.